The 25 T cell receptor beta chains below come from one sample, sequenced in a study of cytomegalovirus exposure and HLA in healthy donors. The data were produced by immunoSEQ multiplex PCR, yet TCRdb's version contains in-frame clones alone and is incomplete. This table holds roughly 76,000 clones, around 94% found once. The sequencing input was PBMCs. Receptors were obtained from a man younger than 30 in good health and CMV-seropositive.

The chain recombines TRBV4-1 with TRBJ1-4; TRBD1 matches at 7 bases. The CDR3 loop spans 14 amino acids. Looked up from germline, CDR1 is MGHRA and CDR2 is YSYEKL. Losses at the gene ends were 9 bases for V and 2 bases for J; bases not matched to a gene: 6. CDR3 DNA sequence: TGCGCCAGTACGGCAGGGGGTACTAATGAAAAACTGTTTTTT. The encoded protein is CASTAGGTNEKLFF.

This clone was found a few times. This chain joins TRBV6-5 and TRBJ2-3; D may be TRBD2 (6 bases). Trimming cost V 0 bases and J 4 bases, with 11 bases left between them. CDR3 length equals 15 residues. Germline V gene sequence: CDR1 MNHEY, CDR2 SVGAGI. The CDR3 loop reads CASSYSLAMADTQYF. In DNA form, the CDR3 reads TGTGCCAGCAGTTACTCTCTAGCGATGGCAGATACGCAGTATTTT.

The count of this clone is one. The chain couples TRBV27 to TRBJ2-2; a weak D match, TRBD2 (6 bases). Trimming took 3 bases from V and 5 from J, leaving 10 bases between them. Germline V gene data show CDR1 as MNHEY and CDR2 as SMNVEV (reference sequence). The CDR3 spans 14 residues. The CDR3 DNA reads TGTGCCAGCAGTTTCGTCCGGGAGACCGGGGAGCTGTTTTTT. Translating gives CASSFVRETGELFF.

This chain uses TRBV4-1 with TRBJ2-1; 11 bases agree with TRBD2. The CDR3 contains 19 residues. From germline, CDR1 is MGHRA and CDR2 YSYEKL. The V segment lost 4 bases and the J segment 5 bases; nucleotides outside the gene matches: 16. CDR3 in DNA: TGCGCCAGCAGCCGCGACACCGACGCTAGCGGGAGGTCCCACAATGAGCAGTTCTTC. This encodes CASSRDTDASGRSHNEQFF.

J is TRBJ2-1 and V is TRBV2, with 8 bases matching TRBD2. CDR3 length: 14 residues. Germline values: CDR1 SNHLY, CDR2 FYNNEI. The V segment lost 5 bases and the J segment 7 bases; nucleotides outside the gene matches: 7. DNA for the CDR3: TGTGCCAGCAGTACACTAGCGGCCTCAAATGAGCAGTTCTTC. This translates into CASSTLAASNEQFF.

The chain employs TRBV7-9 and TRBJ2-3; TRBD2 agrees at 14 bases. The CDR3 totals 16 residues. Germline V gene lookup returns CDR1 SEHNR and CDR2 FQNEAQ (reference sequence). With 3 bases clipped from V and 5 bases from J, the junction kept 4 bases outside the gene matches. CDR3 in amino acids: CASSFGLAGGGDTQYF. The CDR3 nucleotides read TGTGCCAGCAGCTTCGGACTAGCGGGAGGAGGAGATACGCAGTATTTT.

The chain combines TRBV5-8 with TRBJ1-2; D is unclear. V lost 5 bases to trimming and J lost 6 bases, with 17 bases between them. The CDR3 sequence is 14 residues long. CDR1 SGHTS and CDR2 YDEGEE come from the germline V gene. As DNA, the CDR3 is TGTGCCAGCAGACCCGTCGGAGGGCGACATGGCTACACCTTC. It encodes CASRPVGGRHGYTF.

The chain has TRBV6-1 and TRBJ2-7, with 9 positions matching TRBD1. Germline V lookup: CDR1 MNHNS, CDR2 SASEGT. Trimming removed 4 bases from V and 5 bases from J; junction bases left unmatched: 3. The CDR3 has 13 residues. CDR3 coding DNA: TGTGCCAGCAGTGTGGACAGGGGCCACGAGCAGTACTTC. As protein: CASSVDRGHEQYF.

This chain connects TRBV5-1 to TRBJ1-4; no definite D call. CDR1 is SGHRS and CDR2 is YFSETQ in the germline V gene. Trimming shortened V by 4 bases and J by 0 bases, and 10 bases separated the two germline ends. The CDR3 loop spans 15 amino acids. This CDR3 reads CASSLGGATNEKLFF. The CDR3 DNA is TGCGCCAGCAGCCTCGGAGGTGCAACTAATGAAAAACTGTTTTTT.

The chain has TRBV4-1 and TRBJ2-5, with TRBD1 matching over 7 bases. The CDR3 has 18 residues. Germline V gene lookup returns CDR1 MGHRA and CDR2 YSYEKL. Trimming removed 2 bases from V and 1 base from J; junction bases left unmatched: 13. CDR3 residues: CASSQILDRVIIQETQYF. The CDR3 nucleotides read TGCGCCAGCAGCCAAATTTTAGACAGGGTAATAATCCAAGAGACCCAGTACTTC.

CDR3 sequence: CAISGGTSGPYNEQFF. The DNA for the CDR3 is TGTGCCATCAGTGGGGGAACTAGCGGCCCCTACAATGAGCAGTTCTTC. The chain links TRBV10-3 to TRBJ2-1; 8 bases line up with TRBD2. The CDR3 sequence is 16 residues long. Per the germline V gene, CDR1 is ENHRY and CDR2 is SYGVKD. Trimming took 4 bases from V and 2 from J; bases not matched to a gene: 7.

The rearrangement joins TRBV19 to TRBJ2-3; 11 bases line up with TRBD1. CDR1 and CDR2 (germline): LNHDA, SQIVND (reference sequence). This CDR3 is 14 amino acids long. Unmatched junction bases numbered 3, after V lost 6 bases and J lost 4 bases. The CDR3 nucleotides read TGTGCCAGTAGGAGGACAGGGGGCGCAGATACGCAGTATTTT. Protein: CASRRTGGADTQYF.

As regards this clone: This same CDR3 is encoded by further DNA sequences in the sample. In nucleotides, the CDR3 is TGTGCCAGCAGCGTAGGCGGCGGGGGAGAGACCCAGTACTTC. Translating it yields CASSVGGGGETQYF. The rearrangement links TRBV9 to TRBJ2-5, with 7 bases identical to TRBD2. This CDR3 has 14 residues. CDR1 and CDR2 (germline): SGDLS, YYNGEE. V shed 0 bases, J shed 4 bases, and the junction held 3 bases outside the gene matches.

The chain recombines TRBV4-2 with TRBJ1-5, with 7 bases fitting TRBD1. The CDR3 is 14 residues long. J lost 4 bases, V lost 4 bases, and 4 bases had no gene match. Germline CDR1 LGHNA, CDR2 YNFKEQ. CDR3 in DNA: TGTGCCAGCAGCCGGGACAGATCTAATCAGCCCCAGCATTTT. Translated, it gives CASSRDRSNQPQHF.

The CDR3 bases are TGTGCCAGTACCGGGGGACTAGGAAAATCCTACGAGCAGTACTTC. Protein: CASTGGLGKSYEQYF. The chain uses TRBV19 and TRBJ2-7; 8 positions agree with TRBD2. Germline V CDR1 and CDR2: LNHDA, SQIVND (reference sequence). V shed 7 bases, J shed 1 base, and the junction held 9 bases outside the gene matches. The CDR3 has 15 residues.

This chain uses TRBV6-5 with TRBJ1-1; D might be TRBD1 (6 bases). The CDR3 length is 12 residues. The V and J ends lost 4 bases and 7 bases respectively, with 10 bases between them. CDR1 is MNHEY, CDR2 SVGAGI, per germline. CDR3 in amino acids: CASSFTGHEAFF. The CDR3 DNA is TGTGCCAGCAGTTTTACAGGGCATGAAGCTTTCTTT.

This clone was seen a handful of times. This chain links TRBV6-5 with TRBJ1-5; no definite D call. This CDR3 has 13 amino acids. Per the germline V gene, CDR1 is MNHEY and CDR2 is SVGAGI. Trimming removed 6 bases at V and 7 bases at J, with 13 bases between. DNA of the CDR3: TGTGCCAGCAGGACCTCTGGAGACCAGCCCCAGCATTTT. This encodes CASRTSGDQPQHF.

The chain uses TRBV4-2 and TRBJ2-5; 7 positions match TRBD1. V dropped 1 base and J dropped 1; count of bases not matched to a gene: 3. CDR1 is LGHNA and CDR2 is YNFKEQ in the germline V gene. The CDR3 is 15 residues long. This chain's CDR3 is CASSQATGVQETQYF. The CDR3 nucleotides are TGTGCCAGCAGCCAAGCTACAGGGGTCCAAGAGACCCAGTACTTC.

This clone was picked up one time. The V and J genes are TRBV4-1 and TRBJ1-2; tentatively, D is TRBD1 (6 bases). Germline CDR1 and CDR2: MGHRA and YSYEKL. Trimming removed 1 base at V and 3 bases at J, with 9 bases between. CDR3 size: 14 residues. The CDR3 loop reads CASSQGSGDYGYTF. CDR3 nucleotides: TGCGCCAGCAGCCAAGGGTCAGGGGACTATGGCTACACCTTC.

The rearrangement uses TRBV5-1 and TRBJ1-3, with D perhaps TRBD1 (6 bases). V was shortened by 6 bases and J by 0 bases, with 10 bases between the two germline ends. In germline, CDR1 is SGHRS, CDR2 YFSETQ. This CDR3 has 14 residues. CDR3 nucleotides: TGCGCCAGCAAGGGGGTCCCCTCTGGAAACACCATATATTTT. This sequence encodes CASKGVPSGNTIYF.

The chain uses TRBV27 and TRBJ2-7; 7 bases line up with TRBD1. The CDR3 extends over 15 amino acids. Trimming at V came to 0 bases and at J to 0 bases, leaving 2 bases not matched to a gene. Looked up from germline, CDR1 is MNHEY and CDR2 is SMNVEV (reference sequence). The CDR3 loop is CASSLSGQNSYEQYF. The CDR3 coding sequence is TGTGCCAGCAGTTTATCGGGACAGAACTCCTACGAGCAGTACTTC.

V and J are TRBV10-3 and TRBJ2-3, with 7 nucleotides matching TRBD2. Germline V lookup: CDR1 ENHRY, CDR2 SYGVKD. CDR3 size: 14 residues. V lost 7 bases, J lost 3 bases, and 7 bases stayed unmatched. CDR3 amino acids: CAIKGREGTDTQYF. CDR3 sequence (DNA): TGTGCCATCAAAGGCAGGGAGGGTACAGATACGCAGTATTTT.

V gene TRBV6-5 combines with J gene TRBJ2-7; 15 bases align to TRBD2. The V segment lost 2 bases and the J segment 4 bases; nucleotides outside the gene matches: 3. CDR3 size: 16 residues. Germline CDR1 and CDR2: MNHEY and SVGAGI. Written as DNA, the CDR3 is TGTGCCAGCAGTTACCAAGGGACTAGCGGGAGGTACGAGCAGTACTTC. It translates to CASSYQGTSGRYEQYF.

The V gene is TRBV6-5, the J gene TRBJ1-2; no clear D. This CDR3 has 13 amino acids. Trimming pared 4 bases from V and 3 bases from J, leaving 9 bases between. Germline V CDR1 and CDR2: MNHEY, SVGAGI. In DNA, the CDR3 is TGTGCCAGCAGTTTAAACAGAGACTATGGCTACACCTTC. Translation: CASSLNRDYGYTF.

This clone was detected only once. The chain uses TRBV12-5 and TRBJ2-7, with D perhaps matching TRBD2 (7 bases). Germline CDR1 LGHNT, CDR2 FRNRAP. The CDR3 has 14 amino acids. Trimming stripped 7 bases from V and 0 bases from J, with 13 bases between. CDR3 nucleotides: TGTGCTAGTGTTTACGGGGGGCACTCCTACGAGCAGTACTTC. Translating gives CASVYGGHSYEQYF. Full variable domain (rest looked up from reference TRBV12-5 and TRBJ2-7): DARVTQTPRHKVTEMGQEVTMRCQPILGHNTVFWYRQTMMQGLELLAYFRNRAPLDDSGMPKDRFSAEMPDATLATLKIQPSEPRDSAVYFCASVYGGHSYEQYFGPGTRLTVT.